This T cell receptor (beta chain) was documented in a study of blood T cell repertoires in COVID-19. As for the study in general: T cells, B-cell-depleted T cells, or PBMCs provided the cDNA or gDNA that served as material.

Authors' analysis steps: Amplifying reference gene primers gave estimates of nucleated cell counts. Measured with immunoSEQ multiplex PCR; TCRdb has only the in-frame clones, and not every one. The V and J calls and clone size are taken from that table; D and trimming were inferred from the DNA. The sample carries over 150,000 clones, around 90% recorded once. The study recruited people aged about 18 to 89 years across more than 20 US areas. Clinical history reported by participants formed the basis on which cohorts were assigned. V lost 7 bases and J lost 10, with 24 bases in between. The germline V gene has CDR1 SGHRS and CDR2 YFSETQ. The CDR3 spans 15 residues.

The sample was PBMCs or T cells enriched from blood (not recorded which). This receptor was taken from a woman aged 18-29 years who had recovered from COVID-19. This chain connects TRBV5-1 to TRBJ2-1; D gene unclear. The CDR3 DNA reads as TGCGCCAGCCAATTCGTCGGGTTGAGGTCTTCGGAGCAGTTCTTC. This codes for CASQFVGLRSSEQFF.